The clone carrying this T cell receptor beta chain was seen repeatedly, ten times or more. The antigen is undetermined. Germline lookup yields CDR1 SGDLS and CDR2 YYNGEE. Trimming shortened V by 3 bases and J by 3 bases, and 13 bases separated the two germline ends. CDR3 length: 15 amino acids. These data belong to a study of T cells after yellow fever vaccination. MiXCR, run by TCRdb on the 5' RACE reads, gives a single entry per CDR3 protein. The repertoire has 250,000 to 400,000 distinct CDR3 sequences, approximately 4.3% of them found once; the top ten carry approximately 19%. Study-wide results and caveats: Weaker overall was a secondary response that nonetheless peaked faster, on day 5 versus 15. Post-booster repertoires again held most primary-vaccination clones (about 95% CD4, over 80% CD8). Abundant contaminating clonotypes from the bulk population could appear in FACS-sorted repertoires.

This material consisted of PBMCs, taken 15 days after the yellow fever booster vaccination. This clonotype was obtained from a man younger than 30 who received the YFV17D yellow fever vaccine. This sequence joins TRBV9 and TRBJ1-5; maybe TRBD1 (6 bases). The CDR3 loop reads CASSAPGGPNQPQHF. CDR3 DNA: TGTGCCAGCAGCGCCCCGGGGGGGCCCAATCAGCCCCAGCATTTT.